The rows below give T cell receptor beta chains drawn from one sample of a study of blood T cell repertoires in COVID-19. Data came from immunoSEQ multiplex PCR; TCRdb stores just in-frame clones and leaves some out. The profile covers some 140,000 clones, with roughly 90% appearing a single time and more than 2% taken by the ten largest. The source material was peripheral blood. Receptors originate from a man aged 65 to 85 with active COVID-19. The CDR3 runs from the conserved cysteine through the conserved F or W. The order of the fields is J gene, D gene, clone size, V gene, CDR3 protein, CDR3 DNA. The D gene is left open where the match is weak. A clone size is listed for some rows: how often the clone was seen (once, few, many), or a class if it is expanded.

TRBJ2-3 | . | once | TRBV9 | CASSVAEGERTDTQYF | TGTGCCAGCAGCGTAGCGGAGGGAGAGCGGACAGATACGCAGTATTTT
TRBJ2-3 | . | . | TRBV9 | CASSVGSGDTDTQYF | TGTGCCAGCAGCGTAGGTAGCGGCGACACAGATACGCAGTATTTT
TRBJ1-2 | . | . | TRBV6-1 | CASSEDRVVGYTF | TGTGCCAGCAGTGAAGACAGGGTGGTCGGCTACACCTTC
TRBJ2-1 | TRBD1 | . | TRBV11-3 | CASSGTGGNNEQFF | TGTGCCAGCAGCGGGACAGGGGGTAACAATGAGCAGTTCTTC
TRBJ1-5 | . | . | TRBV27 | CASSSNQPQHF | TGTGCCAGCAGTTCTAATCAGCCCCAGCATTTT
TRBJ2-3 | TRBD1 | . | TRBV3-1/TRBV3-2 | CASSRQGTDTQYF | TGTGCCAGCAGCAGACAGGGAACAGATACGCAGTATTTT
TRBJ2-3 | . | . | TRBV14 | CASSQRRTGSTDTQYF | TGTGCCAGCAGCCAGCGAAGGACGGGGTCCACAGATACGCAGTATTTT
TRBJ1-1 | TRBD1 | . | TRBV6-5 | CASSASTGVSTEAFF | TGTGCCAGCAGCGCCTCGACAGGGGTCAGCACTGAAGCTTTCTTT
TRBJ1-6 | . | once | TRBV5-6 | CASSLDRVASPLHF | TGTGCCAGCAGCTTGGACAGGGTGGCTTCACCCCTCCACTTT
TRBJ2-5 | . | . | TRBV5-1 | CASSRRAAGETQYF | TGCGCCAGCAGCCGCCGGGCGGCGGGAGAGACCCAGTACTTC